This T cell receptor (beta chain) appears in the sequencing data of a study of CD8+CD57+ T cells in acquired aplastic anemia (dated by TCRdb to the late 2010s). Regarding the complete study: On average, sorted CD4+ and CD8+ cells yielded about 3 ug of extracted DNA, with a range of about 0.17 to 27.4 ug. A CD8+CD57+ expansion meant a frequency higher than the mean frequency seen in healthy subjects.

What the work shows at the level of the full study, not this receptor alone: No significant difference in CD8+ Simpson's diversity was found between patients and healthy controls (P=0.060). About 30 CD8+ CDR3 sequences were found in both patients and controls but appeared to be highly expressed in patients and within the immunodominant clones of the patients.

V is clipped by 6 bases and J by 7 bases, and the sequence between their germline boundaries is 9 bases long. Including cysteine and phenylalanine, the CDR3 has 10 amino acids. Only the CDR3 DNA stays, 30 bases, in frame from base 1. CDR1 and CDR2 were assigned from the germline V gene (reference sequence) as DFQATT and SNEGSKA. Genomic DNA was used as template for profiling of TCR beta VDJ combinations and CDR3 sequences. TCR repertoire sequencing was run on an Illumina HiSeq 2000. Regarding the original processing steps: TRBV/TRBJ rearrangement plots, CDR3 size and DJ length profiles, and Simpson's diversity index were used to assess repertoires. The most abundant DNA sequence in the deep sequencing data was taken as the immunodominant clone. CDR3 amino acid sequences were checked for sharing across subjects and were also compared against the VDJdb database and published repertoires. Clones were called with MiXCR by TCRdb after fastp trimmed the public reads at Q25, and only in-frame beta chains were retained. Every CDR3 protein is listed once, alongside the most common genes and DNA of its rows. The V and J calls and clone size are TCRdb's, not the authors'. The sample includes 160,000 or so distinct CDR3 sequences, with around 50% observed a single time. The ten most abundant clones make up approximately 3% of the sample.

Expansion of CD8+CD57+ cells had been shown by flow cytometry in the patients chosen for sequencing. Severe acquired aplastic anemia was diagnosed in all patients according to International Study of Aplastic Anemia and Agranulocytosis and Camitta criteria. Patients had received no therapy at the time of blood sampling. In the study, sorted CD4+ and CD8+ blood T cells from patients with severe aplastic anemia and from healthy subjects underwent deep sequencing of TCR repertoires. In the USA, patient enrollment took place under clinicaltrials.gov protocols 00001620, 01623167, 00001397, 00071045, 00081523 and 00961064. Ficoll-Paque density gradient centrifugation was used to isolate peripheral blood mononuclear cells. CD4+ and CD8+ T cells were sorted by FACS or magnetic beads before DNA extraction. This clonotype has just a few counts. It has no known antigen specificity. No base quality values were provided; no much bigger clone lies one nucleotide off.

The clonotype comes from a human donor with aplastic anemia. The sample consisted of sorted CD4+, CD8+, or CD8+CD57+ T cells (not recorded which) from PBMCs. The chain links TRBV20-1 with TRBJ1-1; the D gene identity is not certain. The CDR3 reads as follows: CSARTYEAFF. The DNA sequence reads TGCAGTGCGAGGACCTATGAAGCTTTCTTT.